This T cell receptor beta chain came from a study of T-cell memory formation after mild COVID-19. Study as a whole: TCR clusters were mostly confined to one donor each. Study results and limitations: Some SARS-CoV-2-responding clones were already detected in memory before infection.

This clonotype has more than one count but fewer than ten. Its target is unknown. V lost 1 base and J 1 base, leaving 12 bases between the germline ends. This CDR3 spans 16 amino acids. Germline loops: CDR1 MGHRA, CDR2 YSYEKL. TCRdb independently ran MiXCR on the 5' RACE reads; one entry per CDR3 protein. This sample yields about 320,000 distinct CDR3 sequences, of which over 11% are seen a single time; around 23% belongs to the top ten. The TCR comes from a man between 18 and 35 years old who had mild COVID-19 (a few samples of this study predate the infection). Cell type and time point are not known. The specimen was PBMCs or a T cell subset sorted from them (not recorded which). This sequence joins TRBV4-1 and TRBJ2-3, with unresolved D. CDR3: CASSQAISRGTDTQYF. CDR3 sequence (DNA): TGCGCCAGCAGCCAAGCAATTAGTAGGGGCACAGATACGCAGTATTTT.